This T cell receptor beta chain was documented in a study of blood T cell repertoires in COVID-19. Sequencing was performed with immunoSEQ multiplex PCR; in TCRdb, only in-frame clones are kept and a portion is missing. The sample has more than 150,000 clones, 75% to 85% seen once; the top ten hold more than 10%. CDR3 length: 17 residues. V trimming: 1 base; J trimming: 3 bases; junction bases outside the gene matches: 7. Germline CDR1 and CDR2: MNHNS and SASEGT. Sequenced sample: peripheral blood. The sequence was collected from a woman of 80 years or more with COVID-19, enrolled during active disease. This sequence joins TRBV6-1 and TRBJ2-1; 9 bases line up with TRBD2. The CDR3 loop reads CASSEDGTSRVYNEQFF. CDR3 bases: TGTGCCAGCAGTGAAGACGGGACTAGCAGAGTCTACAATGAGCAGTTCTTC.